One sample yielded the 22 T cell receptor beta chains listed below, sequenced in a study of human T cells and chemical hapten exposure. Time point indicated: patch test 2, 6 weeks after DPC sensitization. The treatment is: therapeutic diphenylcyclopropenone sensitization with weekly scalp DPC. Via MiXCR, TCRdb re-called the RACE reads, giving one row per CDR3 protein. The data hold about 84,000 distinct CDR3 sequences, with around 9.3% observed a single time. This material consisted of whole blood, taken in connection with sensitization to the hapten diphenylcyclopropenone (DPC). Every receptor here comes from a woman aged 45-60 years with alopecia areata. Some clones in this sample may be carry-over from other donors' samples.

The CDR3 reads CASSLFFGSDREGRAKNIQYF. The CDR3 bases are TGTGCCAGCAGCTTATTCTTCGGTTCGGACAGGGAGGGGCGAGCCAAAAACATTCAGTACTTC. J is TRBJ2-4 and V is TRBV7-9, with D tentatively TRBD1 (8 bases). CDR1 SEHNR and CDR2 FQNEAQ come from the germline V gene (reference sequence). V was shortened by 2 bases and J by 0 bases, with 26 bases between the two germline ends. CDR3 size: 21 residues.

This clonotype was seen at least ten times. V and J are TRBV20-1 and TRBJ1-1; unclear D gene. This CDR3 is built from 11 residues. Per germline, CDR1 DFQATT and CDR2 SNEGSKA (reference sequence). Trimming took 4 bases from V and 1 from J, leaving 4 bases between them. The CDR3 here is CSAMGNTEAFF. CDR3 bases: TGCAGTGCTATGGGGAACACTGAAGCTTTCTTT.

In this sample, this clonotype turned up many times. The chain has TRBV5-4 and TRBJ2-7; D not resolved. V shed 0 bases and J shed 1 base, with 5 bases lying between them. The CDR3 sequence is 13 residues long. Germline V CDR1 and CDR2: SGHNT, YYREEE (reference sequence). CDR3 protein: CASSLDISYEQYF. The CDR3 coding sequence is TGTGCCAGCAGCTTGGACATTTCCTACGAGCAGTACTTC.

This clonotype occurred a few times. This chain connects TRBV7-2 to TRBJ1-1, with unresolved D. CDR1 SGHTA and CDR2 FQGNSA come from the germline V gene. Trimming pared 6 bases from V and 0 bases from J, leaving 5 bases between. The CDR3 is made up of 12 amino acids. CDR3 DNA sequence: TGTGCCAGCAGGATATTGAACACTGAAGCTTTCTTT. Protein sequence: CASRILNTEAFF.

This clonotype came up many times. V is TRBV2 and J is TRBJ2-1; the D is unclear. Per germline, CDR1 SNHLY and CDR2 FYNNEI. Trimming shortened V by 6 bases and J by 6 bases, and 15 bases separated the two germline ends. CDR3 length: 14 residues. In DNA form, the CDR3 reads TGTGCCAGCAGCCTTCTCGTCGACTTCAATGAGCAGTTCTTC. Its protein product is CASSLLVDFNEQFF.

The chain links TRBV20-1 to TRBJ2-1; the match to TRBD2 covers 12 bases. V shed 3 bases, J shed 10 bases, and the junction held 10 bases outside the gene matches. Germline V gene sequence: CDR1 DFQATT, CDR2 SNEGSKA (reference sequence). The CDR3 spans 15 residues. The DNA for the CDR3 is TGCAGTGCTAGGGATCTAGCGGGAGGGAATTTCGAGCAGTTCTTC. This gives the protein CSARDLAGGNFEQFF.

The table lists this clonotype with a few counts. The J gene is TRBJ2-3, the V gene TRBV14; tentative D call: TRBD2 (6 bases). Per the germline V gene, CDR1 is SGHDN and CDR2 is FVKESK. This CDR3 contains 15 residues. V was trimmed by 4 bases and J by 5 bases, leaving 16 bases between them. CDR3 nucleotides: TGTGCCAGCAGCCGAAACCGACTAGTCGTAGATACGCAGTATTTT. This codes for CASSRNRLVVDTQYF.

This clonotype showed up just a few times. CDR3 coding DNA: TGTGCCATCAAACAGGCCTATAATTCACCCCTCCACTTT. Amino acids: CAIKQAYNSPLHF. This rearrangement joins TRBV6-5 to TRBJ1-6, with a weak D call TRBD1 (5 bases). Germline V lookup: CDR1 MNHEY, CDR2 SVGAGI. CDR3 length equals 13 residues. Trimming shortened V by 10 bases and J by 2 bases, and 9 bases separated the two germline ends.

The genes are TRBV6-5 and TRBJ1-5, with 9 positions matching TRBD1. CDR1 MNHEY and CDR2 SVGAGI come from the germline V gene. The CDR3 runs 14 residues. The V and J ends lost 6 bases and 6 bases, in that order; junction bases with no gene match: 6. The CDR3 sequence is CASSRTGARQPQHF. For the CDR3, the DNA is TGTGCCAGCAGCAGGACAGGGGCGCGTCAGCCCCAGCATTTT.

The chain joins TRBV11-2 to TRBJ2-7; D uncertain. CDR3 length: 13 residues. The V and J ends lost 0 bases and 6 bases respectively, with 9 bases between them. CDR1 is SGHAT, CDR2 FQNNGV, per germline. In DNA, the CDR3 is TGTGCCAGCAGCTTAGATACGACCCTCGAGCAGTACTTC. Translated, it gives CASSLDTTLEQYF.

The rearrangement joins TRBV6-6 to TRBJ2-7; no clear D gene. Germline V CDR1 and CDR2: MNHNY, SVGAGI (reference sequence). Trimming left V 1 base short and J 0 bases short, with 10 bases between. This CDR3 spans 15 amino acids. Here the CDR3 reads CASSYLRTNSYEQYF. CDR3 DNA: TGTGCCAGCAGTTACTTGCGGACCAACTCCTACGAGCAGTACTTC.

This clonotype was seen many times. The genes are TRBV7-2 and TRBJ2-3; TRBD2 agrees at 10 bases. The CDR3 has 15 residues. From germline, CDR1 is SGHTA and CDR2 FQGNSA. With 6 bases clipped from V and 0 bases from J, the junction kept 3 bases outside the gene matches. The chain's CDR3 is CASREGLASTDTQYF. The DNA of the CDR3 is TGTGCCAGCAGGGAGGGACTAGCGAGCACAGATACGCAGTATTTT. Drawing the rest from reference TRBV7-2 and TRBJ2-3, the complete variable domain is GAGVSQSPSNKVTEKGKDVELRCDPISGHTALYWYRQSLGQGLEFLIYFQGNSAPDKSGLPSDRFSAERTGGSVSTLTIQRTQQEDSAVYLCASREGLASTDTQYFGPGTRLTVL.

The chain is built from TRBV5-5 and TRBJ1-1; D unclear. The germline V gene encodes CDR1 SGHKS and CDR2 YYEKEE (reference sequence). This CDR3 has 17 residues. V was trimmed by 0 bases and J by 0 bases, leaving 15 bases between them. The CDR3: CASSLVRFLAMNTEAFF. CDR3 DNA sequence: TGTGCCAGCAGCTTGGTCCGATTTTTGGCTATGAACACTGAAGCTTTCTTT.

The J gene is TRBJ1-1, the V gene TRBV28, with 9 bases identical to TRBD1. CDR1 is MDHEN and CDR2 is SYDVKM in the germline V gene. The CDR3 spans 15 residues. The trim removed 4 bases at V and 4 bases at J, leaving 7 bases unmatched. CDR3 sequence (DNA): TGTGCCAGCAGTTACCTACAGGGGGCGGCCACTGAAGCTTTCTTT. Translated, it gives CASSYLQGAATEAFF.

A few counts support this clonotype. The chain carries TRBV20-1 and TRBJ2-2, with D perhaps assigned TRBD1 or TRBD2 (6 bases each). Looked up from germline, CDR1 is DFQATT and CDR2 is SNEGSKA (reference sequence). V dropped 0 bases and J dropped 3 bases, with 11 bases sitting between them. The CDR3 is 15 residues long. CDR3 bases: TGCAGTGCTAGAGAGGCAGGGGAGGACACCGGGGAGCTGTTTTTT. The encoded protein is CSAREAGEDTGELFF.

CDR3 region: CASSSAGALNTEAFF. The CDR3 bases are TGTGCCAGCAGCTCAGCAGGGGCTTTGAACACTGAAGCTTTCTTT. The rearrangement uses TRBV11-3 and TRBJ1-1; TRBD1 is a possible D gene (6 bases). The germline V and J ends were trimmed by 4 bases and 0 bases, with 12 bases remaining between them. The CDR3 covers 15 residues. Germline V gene data show CDR1 as SGHNT and CDR2 as YENEEA.

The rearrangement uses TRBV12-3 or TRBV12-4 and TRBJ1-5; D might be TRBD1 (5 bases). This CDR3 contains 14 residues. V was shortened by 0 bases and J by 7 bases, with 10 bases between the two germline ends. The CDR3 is CASSLAQRGQPQHF. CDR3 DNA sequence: TGTGCCAGCAGTTTAGCGCAGCGGGGGCAGCCCCAGCATTTT.

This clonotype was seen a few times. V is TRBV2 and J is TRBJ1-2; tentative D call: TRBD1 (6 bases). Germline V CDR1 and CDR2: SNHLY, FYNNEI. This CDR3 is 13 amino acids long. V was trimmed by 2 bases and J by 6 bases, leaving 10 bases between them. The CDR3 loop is CASSEQGLDGYTF. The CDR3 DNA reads TGTGCCAGCAGTGAACAGGGGCTCGATGGCTACACCTTC.

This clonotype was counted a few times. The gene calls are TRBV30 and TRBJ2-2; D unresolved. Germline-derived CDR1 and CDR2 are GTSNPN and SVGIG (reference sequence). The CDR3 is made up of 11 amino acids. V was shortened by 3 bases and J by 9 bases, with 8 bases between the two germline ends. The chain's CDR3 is CAWRIRRELFF. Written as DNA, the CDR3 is TGTGCCTGGAGGATACGGCGGGAGCTGTTTTTT. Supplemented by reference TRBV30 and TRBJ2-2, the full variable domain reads SQTIHQWPATLVQPVGSPLSLECTVEGTSNPNLYWYRQAAGRGLQLLFYSVGIGQISSEVPQNLSASRPQDRQFILSSKKLLLSDSGFYLCAWRIRRELFFGEGSRLTVL.

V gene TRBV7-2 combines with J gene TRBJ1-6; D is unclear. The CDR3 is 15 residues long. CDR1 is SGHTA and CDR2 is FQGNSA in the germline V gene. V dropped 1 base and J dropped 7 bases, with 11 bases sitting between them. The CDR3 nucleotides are TGTGCCAGCAGCTTAGACGCGACGGTGAATTCACCCCTCCACTTT. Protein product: CASSLDATVNSPLHF.

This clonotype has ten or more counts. CDR3 in DNA: TGCGCCAGCATTGCGGGAGGCTCCTACAATGAGCAGTTCTTC. This sequence encodes CASIAGGSYNEQFF. The V and J genes are TRBV10-2 and TRBJ2-1; 8 bases line up with TRBD2. CDR1 is WSHSY and CDR2 is SAAADI in the germline V gene. Trimming at V came to 7 bases and at J to 0 bases, leaving 2 bases not matched to a gene. The CDR3 totals 14 residues.

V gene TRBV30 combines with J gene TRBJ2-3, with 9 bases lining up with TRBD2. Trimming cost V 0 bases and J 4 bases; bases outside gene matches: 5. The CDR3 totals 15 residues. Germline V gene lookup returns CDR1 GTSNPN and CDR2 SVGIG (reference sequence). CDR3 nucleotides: TGTGCCTGGAGTGTAAATAGCGGGAGCGCAGATACGCAGTATTTT. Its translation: CAWSVNSGSADTQYF.